This section outlines one TCR beta chain sequence together with its context. The table came from immunoSEQ multiplex PCR; TCRdb's copy has only in-frame clones and leaves some out. The sample contains 550,000 to 800,000 clones, over 75% of which appear only once. The sample is drawn from a study of shared T cell receptors in the human thymus. These data are also associated with another study on human thymus T cells.

Source material: thymocytes. The sequence was collected from a girl under three years old with a congenital heart defect.

The CDR3 spells CASSLWVGRGYEQYF. In nucleotides, the CDR3 is TGTGCCAGCAGTTTATGGGTGGGCAGGGGCTACGAGCAGTACTTC. The rearrangement uses TRBV27 and TRBJ2-7; the D gene is possibly TRBD1 (6 bases). This CDR3 is built from 15 residues. Trimming stripped 1 base from V and 3 bases from J, with 13 bases between. Germline CDR1 reads MNHEY; CDR2 reads SMNVEV (reference sequence).